Below, 19 T cell receptor beta chains from the same sample are listed, as sequenced in a study of identifying expanded T cells in peripheral blood. Generated by immunoSEQ multiplex PCR, the TCRdb table keeps only in-frame clones and is missing some. This table has approximately 100,000 clones, about nine tenths appearing once. Sequenced material: blood. These receptors were collected from a person aged 18 to 75 in good health.

V and J are TRBV10-3 and TRBJ2-1; 8 bases are a match to TRBD1. CDR3 size: 12 residues. Germline CDR1 is ENHRY and CDR2 is SYGVKD. The J segment lost 9 bases and the V segment lost 4 bases, leaving 2 bases of the junction unmatched. CDR3 sequence: CAISATGAEQFF. DNA of the CDR3: TGTGCCATCAGTGCGACAGGGGCTGAGCAGTTCTTC.

The chain links TRBV7-2 to TRBJ1-4, with 7 bases fitting TRBD1. Germline V gene lookup returns CDR1 SGHTA and CDR2 FQGNSA. There are 17 residues in the CDR3. J was trimmed by 4 bases and V by 11 bases; bases with no gene match: 19. CDR3 protein: CAGPWDRGSDGNEKLFF. The DNA of the CDR3 is TGTGCCGGTCCCTGGGACAGAGGGTCCGACGGTAATGAAAAACTGTTTTTT.

The gene calls are TRBV18 and TRBJ2-7; the D is unclear. The CDR3 contains 12 residues. Germline CDR1 is KGHSH and CDR2 is LQKENI. V dropped 6 bases and J dropped 2 bases, with 8 bases sitting between them. The CDR3 region is CASSYIAYEQYF. The CDR3 nucleotides read TGTGCCAGCTCGTATATAGCCTACGAGCAGTACTTC.

This chain joins TRBV2 and TRBJ1-3; perhaps TRBD1 as D (6 bases). The CDR3 consists of 14 residues. CDR1 is SNHLY, CDR2 FYNNEI, per germline. The ends were cut back, 6 bases at V and 4 bases at J, with 13 bases in the middle. DNA of the CDR3: TGTGCCAGCAGACCAACAGGGACGGGAAACACCATATATTTT. Amino acids: CASRPTGTGNTIYF.

This clone has just one count. This chain links TRBV28 with TRBJ2-6, with D unclear. V shed 9 bases and J shed 2 bases, with 5 bases lying between them. CDR1 is MDHEN, CDR2 SYDVKM, per germline. CDR3 length: 12 amino acids. In DNA, the CDR3 is TGTGCCAGTCGTACTGGGGCCAACGTCCTGACTTTC. Its translation is CASRTGANVLTF. Using reference TRBV28 and TRBJ2-6 for the parts outside the CDR3, the full variable domain is DVKVTQSSRYLVKRTGEKVFLECVQDMDHENMFWYRQDPGLGLRLIYFSYDVKMKEKGDIPEGYSVSREKKERFSLILESASTNQTSMYLCASRTGANVLTFGAGSRLTVL.

This chain links TRBV6-4 with TRBJ2-7; 10 nucleotides line up with TRBD2. The V gene end was trimmed by 8 bases and the J gene end by 4 bases; junction bases not matched to a gene: 5. The germline CDR1 and CDR2 sequences are MRHNA and SNTAGT. This CDR3 contains 13 residues. CDR3 nucleotide sequence: TGTGCCAGCCTGGGACTAGCGAGGTACGAGCAGTACTTC. Encoded protein: CASLGLARYEQYF.

This chain links TRBV5-1 with TRBJ1-2; TRBD1 is a possible D gene (5 bases). V shed 5 bases and J shed 0 bases, with 11 bases lying between them. The CDR3 runs 14 residues. Germline V gives CDR1 SGHRS, CDR2 YFSETQ. The CDR3 protein is CASSEEGANYGYTF. The CDR3 DNA is TGCGCCAGCAGTGAGGAAGGGGCTAACTATGGCTACACCTTC.

This sequence joins TRBV19 and TRBJ1-4; 8 bases match TRBD1. The CDR3 covers 15 residues. Losses at the gene ends were 6 bases for V and 2 bases for J; bases not matched to a gene: 5. From germline, CDR1 is LNHDA and CDR2 SQIVND (reference sequence). The CDR3 loop is CASSKYRGTNEKLFF. DNA of the CDR3: TGTGCCAGTAGCAAATACAGGGGGACTAATGAAAAACTGTTTTTT. The whole variable domain, filled in from reference TRBV19 and TRBJ1-4, reads DGGITQSPKYLFRKEGQNVTLSCEQNLNHDAMYWYRQDPGQGLRLIYYSQIVNDFQKGDIAEGYSVSREKKESFPLTVTSAQKNPTAFYLCASSKYRGTNEKLFFGSGTQLSVL.

This chain uses TRBV29-1 with TRBJ2-5; 13 bases are shared with TRBD2. The V and J ends lost 4 bases and 1 base, in that order; junction bases with no gene match: 3. This CDR3 has 15 amino acids. Germline V gene sequence: CDR1 SQVTM, CDR2 ANQGSEA. DNA of the CDR3: TGCAGCGTTGGCACTAGCGGGAGGGCCCAAGAGACCCAGTACTTC. The encoded protein is CSVGTSGRAQETQYF.

The chain joins TRBV7-9 to TRBJ2-5; D tentatively reads TRBD1 or TRBD2 (5 bases each). Trimming shortened V by 1 base and J by 5 bases, and 11 bases separated the two germline ends. This CDR3 is built from 14 residues. CDR1 and CDR2 (germline): SEHNR, FQNEAQ (reference sequence). The CDR3 region has the DNA TGTGCCAGCAGCTTAGGGGGGTTCATGGAGACCCAGTACTTC. It translates to CASSLGGFMETQYF.

V gene TRBV18 combines with J gene TRBJ1-3; no definite D call. V lost 2 bases and J lost 3, with 5 bases in between. Germline V lookup: CDR1 KGHSH, CDR2 LQKENI. This CDR3 comprises 13 residues. CDR3: CASSPGDGNTIYF. As DNA, the CDR3 is TGTGCCAGCTCACCAGGGGATGGAAACACCATATATTTT. Combining the CDR3 with reference TRBV18 and TRBJ1-3 gives the whole variable domain NAGVMQNPRHLVRRRGQEARLRCSPMKGHSHVYWYRQLPEEGLKFMVYLQKENIIDESGMPKERFSAEFPKEGPSILRIQQVVRGDSAAYFCASSPGDGNTIYFGEGSWLTVV.

The chain recombines TRBV2 with TRBJ2-1; 7 positions match TRBD2. The CDR3 extends over 16 amino acids. V shed 2 bases and J 1 base; nucleotides not matched to a gene: 5. Germline loops: CDR1 SNHLY, CDR2 FYNNEI. The CDR3 nucleotides are TGTGCCAGCAGTGAACCTGGGCGGGGGTCCTACAATGAGCAGTTCTTC. Its protein product is CASSEPGRGSYNEQFF. The full variable domain, completed using reference TRBV2 and TRBJ2-1, is EPEVTQTPSHQVTQMGQEVILRCVPISNHLYFYWYRQILGQKVEFLVSFYNNEISEKSEIFDDQFSVERPDGSNFTLKIRSTKLEDSAMYFCASSEPGRGSYNEQFFGPGTRLTVL.

This clone was seen more than once but under ten times. The chain employs TRBV7-2 and TRBJ1-1; D not resolved. The CDR3 runs 11 residues. CDR1 SGHTA and CDR2 FQGNSA come from the germline V gene. Trimming removed 5 bases at V and 2 bases at J, with 3 bases between. This CDR3 is CASSVNTEAFF. For the CDR3, the DNA is TGTGCCAGCAGCGTTAACACTGAAGCTTTCTTT.

The chain uses TRBV28 and TRBJ2-7, with TRBD1 matching 9 bases. The trim removed 7 bases at V and 0 bases at J, leaving 4 bases unmatched. CDR3 length: 14 amino acids. The germline V gene has CDR1 MDHEN and CDR2 SYDVKM. The CDR3 region has the DNA TGTGCCAGCACCCGGGACAGGGCCTCCTACGAGCAGTACTTC. It specifies CASTRDRASYEQYF.

The chain is built from TRBV5-4 and TRBJ2-5, with TRBD2 matching 14 bases. This CDR3 region has 16 residues. V shed 4 bases, J shed 4 bases, and the junction held 6 bases outside the gene matches. Per germline, CDR1 SGHNT and CDR2 YYREEE (reference sequence). CDR3 DNA: TGTGCCAGCAGCCTTGGGACTAGCGGGAGTCGAGAGACCCAGTACTTC. Translation: CASSLGTSGSRETQYF. Full variable domain (outside the CDR3, taken from reference TRBV5-4 and TRBJ2-5): ETGVTQSPTHLIKTRGQQVTLRCSSQSGHNTVSWYQQALGQGPQFIFQYYREEENGRGNFPPRFSGLQFPNYSSELNVNALELDDSALYLCASSLGTSGSRETQYFGPGTRLLVL.

V and J are TRBV11-2 and TRBJ2-7, with 8 bases matching TRBD1. The trim removed 5 bases at V and 0 bases at J, leaving 6 bases unmatched. CDR1 SGHAT and CDR2 FQNNGV come from the germline V gene. This CDR3 contains 15 residues. The DNA for the CDR3 is TGTGCCAGCAGCCGGGGGACAGGAGCCTCCTACGAGCAGTACTTC. Translated: CASSRGTGASYEQYF.

The V and J genes are TRBV30 and TRBJ2-6; D not certain. The V end lost 1 base, the J end lost 0 bases, and 1 base lay between the germline ends. Germline V gene lookup returns CDR1 GTSNPN and CDR2 SVGIG (reference sequence). The CDR3 loop spans 13 amino acids. This CDR3 is CAWSGSGANVLTF. Written as DNA, the CDR3 is TGTGCCTGGAGTGGCTCTGGGGCCAACGTCCTGACTTTC. Full variable domain (remainder filled in from reference TRBV30 and TRBJ2-6): SQTIHQWPATLVQPVGSPLSLECTVEGTSNPNLYWYRQAAGRGLQLLFYSVGIGQISSEVPQNLSASRPQDRQFILSSKKLLLSDSGFYLCAWSGSGANVLTFGAGSRLTVL.

The V and J genes are TRBV6-1 and TRBJ2-2; D ambiguous. This CDR3 contains 11 residues. V lost 3 bases and J lost 5, with 1 base in between. Germline CDR1 MNHNS, CDR2 SASEGT. DNA of the CDR3: TGTGCCAGCAGTGAGACCGGGGAGCTGTTTTTT. Protein: CASSETGELFF.

This chain uses TRBV27 with TRBJ2-1, with 10 bases matching TRBD2. The germline V gene encodes CDR1 MNHEY and CDR2 SMNVEV (reference sequence). The CDR3 is made up of 14 amino acids. The junction had 7 bases not matched to a gene; V was cut back by 4 bases and J by 10 bases. The CDR3, as DNA: TGTGCCAGCAGTTGGGCTAGCGGGAGCCACGAGCAGTTCTTC. The encoded protein is CASSWASGSHEQFF.